The entry below gives a single T cell receptor (beta chain) sequence along with its context. Under the authors' procedure: Amplified reference gene primers provided the basis for estimating nucleated cell counts. Repertoires were generated with immunoSEQ multiplex PCR, while TCRdb's copy carries only in-frame clones and drops some. For V, J and clone size, that table is used; D and trimming come from the DNA. The sample contains about 84,000 clones, about four fifths of which appear only once. The data were obtained in a study of blood T cell repertoires in COVID-19. Whole-study context: Italy, Spain and the United States were the sources of the convalescent and acute COVID-19 samples.

Sequencing was carried out using peripheral blood. This TCR was recovered from a man older than 75 with active or convalescent COVID-19.

CDR3 sequence: CASSRQGNTEAFF. The CDR3, as DNA: TGTGCCAGCAGTCGACAGGGGAACACTGAAGCTTTCTTT. V is TRBV6-6 and J is TRBJ1-1; 7 bases match TRBD1. The CDR3 spans 13 residues. After removal of 5 bases from V and 1 base from J, the junction contained 1 base not matched to a gene. In germline, CDR1 is MNHNY, CDR2 SVGAGI (reference sequence).